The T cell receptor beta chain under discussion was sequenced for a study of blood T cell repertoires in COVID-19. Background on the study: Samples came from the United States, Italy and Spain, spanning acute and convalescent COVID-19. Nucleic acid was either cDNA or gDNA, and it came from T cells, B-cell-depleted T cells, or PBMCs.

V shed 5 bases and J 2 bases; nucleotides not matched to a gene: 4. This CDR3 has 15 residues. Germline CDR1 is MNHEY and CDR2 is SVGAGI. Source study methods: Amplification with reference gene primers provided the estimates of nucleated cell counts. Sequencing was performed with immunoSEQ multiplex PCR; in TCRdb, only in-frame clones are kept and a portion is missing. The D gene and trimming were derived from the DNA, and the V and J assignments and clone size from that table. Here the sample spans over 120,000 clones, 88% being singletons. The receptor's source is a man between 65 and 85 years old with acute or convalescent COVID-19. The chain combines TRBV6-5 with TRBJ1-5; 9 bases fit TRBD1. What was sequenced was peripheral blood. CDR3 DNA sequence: TGTGCCAGCAGTAAGGGACAGGGCGGCAATCAGCCCCAGCATTTT. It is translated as CASSKGQGGNQPQHF.